Listed below are T cell receptor beta chains from one sample, sequenced in a study of cytomegalovirus exposure and HLA in healthy donors. The data were produced by immunoSEQ multiplex PCR, yet TCRdb's version contains in-frame clones alone and is incomplete. The table shows approximately 100,000 clones, with 75% to 85% occurring only once. Sequencing was carried out using PBMCs. The receptors derive from a woman in her 50s in good health and CMV-seropositive. Each CDR3 is given with its conserved first and last residue.

j_gene: TRBJ2-7; v_gene: TRBV20-1; CDR3aa: CSASGAYEQYF
j_gene: TRBJ2-5; v_gene: TRBV19; CDR3aa: CASSIVLRETQYF
j_gene: TRBJ2-2; v_gene: TRBV7-9; CDR3aa: CASSLAYGELFF
j_gene: TRBJ1-1; v_gene: TRBV6-4; CDR3aa: CASSPGVNTEAFF
j_gene: TRBJ1-1; v_gene: TRBV9; CDR3aa: CASGGGGITEAFF
j_gene: TRBJ1-5; v_gene: TRBV28; CDR3aa: CASTRAGTGNQPQHF
j_gene: TRBJ1-1; v_gene: TRBV14; CDR3aa: CASSQDPYTEAFF
j_gene: TRBJ2-3; v_gene: TRBV7-9; CDR3aa: CASSQGSTDTQYF
j_gene: TRBJ2-2; v_gene: TRBV2; CDR3aa: CASKQSTGELFF
j_gene: TRBJ2-5; v_gene: TRBV12-5; CDR3aa: CASGFPGTSGFKETQYF
j_gene: TRBJ2-5; v_gene: TRBV30; CDR3aa: CAWKGRGAGETQYF
j_gene: TRBJ1-4; v_gene: TRBV9; CDR3aa: CASSVGQAHNEKLFF
j_gene: TRBJ1-4; v_gene: TRBV5-6; CDR3aa: CASSLGTGSLGEKLFF
j_gene: TRBJ1-1; v_gene: TRBV2; CDR3aa: CASTDGGYTEAFF
j_gene: TRBJ2-1; v_gene: TRBV19; CDR3aa: CASTLRSSYNEQFF
j_gene: TRBJ2-4; v_gene: TRBV7-3; CDR3aa: CASSPGTGIAKNIQYF
j_gene: TRBJ1-2; v_gene: TRBV18; CDR3aa: CASSPEENYGYTF
j_gene: TRBJ2-3; v_gene: TRBV6-1; CDR3aa: CASIHGGGQDTQYF
j_gene: TRBJ1-5; v_gene: TRBV9; CDR3aa: CASSAGQGLGQPQHF
j_gene: TRBJ2-5; v_gene: TRBV4-2; CDR3aa: CASSPSSGLAAEETQYF
j_gene: TRBJ1-5; v_gene: TRBV30; CDR3aa: CAWGTSGYQPQHF
j_gene: TRBJ2-7; v_gene: TRBV7-9; CDR3aa: CASSSSLGLAGAYEQYF
j_gene: TRBJ1-1; v_gene: TRBV20-1; CDR3aa: CSAKDYVEAFF
j_gene: TRBJ1-1; v_gene: TRBV7-6; CDR3aa: CASSLGPPQGPTWNTEAFF
j_gene: TRBJ2-2; v_gene: TRBV10-2; CDR3aa: CASSLTKGSAGELFF
j_gene: TRBJ1-2; v_gene: TRBV9; CDR3aa: CASSVGDSRANYGYTF
j_gene: TRBJ2-1; v_gene: TRBV27; CDR3aa: CASSLRSRISYNEQFF
j_gene: TRBJ1-5; v_gene: TRBV18; CDR3aa: CASSLGAGDSNQPQHF
j_gene: TRBJ2-2; v_gene: TRBV6-1; CDR3aa: CASSEWARANTGELFF